The 13 T cell receptor beta chains given below trace back to one sample, sequenced in a study of shared clonotypes between healthy human individuals. Generated by immunoSEQ multiplex PCR, the TCRdb table keeps only in-frame clones and is missing some. The data show a few hundred thousand clones, about 97% seen once. The sequencing input was naive CD4+ T cells sorted from blood. As to subset: CD45RA+ positively selected. Receptors originate from a woman aged 25-40 years in good health.

V usage is TRBV29-1 and J usage is TRBJ2-1; 9 nucleotides line up with TRBD1. Per germline, CDR1 SQVTM and CDR2 ANQGSEA. V shed 6 bases, J shed 0 bases, and the junction held 3 bases outside the gene matches. This CDR3 is 14 amino acids long. The CDR3 sequence: CSVRQGGSYNEQFF. The CDR3 DNA reads as TGCAGCGTCCGACAGGGGGGCTCCTACAATGAGCAGTTCTTC.

The CDR3 DNA is TGTGCCAGCAGTCCCCGGGTGGCAGCATCCTACGAGCAGTACTTC. Amino acids: CASSPRVAASYEQYF. The chain links TRBV11-2 to TRBJ2-7; unclear D gene. The V gene's germline CDR1 is SGHAT and CDR2 FQNNGV. V lost 6 bases and J lost 1, with 16 bases in between. There are 15 residues in the CDR3.

The J gene is TRBJ2-5, the V gene TRBV23-1; D not resolved. TRBV23-1 is recorded as an ORF, its role being uncertain. The CDR3 is made up of 17 amino acids. The V and J ends lost 6 bases and 1 base respectively, with 21 bases between them. The CDR3 DNA is TGCGCCAGCAGGCCCGAGTCGGCAGCCAATGTCCAAGAGACCCAGTACTTC. Protein product: CASRPESAANVQETQYF.

The J gene is TRBJ2-2, the V gene TRBV5-1; D unresolved. The CDR3 totals 16 residues. Trimming pared 0 bases from V and 0 bases from J, leaving 9 bases between. Germline loops: CDR1 SGHRS, CDR2 YFSETQ. CDR3 region: CASSLVVGTNTGELFF. In DNA, the CDR3 is TGCGCCAGCAGCTTGGTTGTAGGGACGAACACCGGGGAGCTGTTTTTT.

The chain uses TRBV6-6 and TRBJ2-7; D is possibly TRBD1 (5 bases). The CDR3 spans 16 residues. Trimming took 2 bases from V and 0 from J, leaving 14 bases between them. Germline CDR1 is MNHNY and CDR2 is SVGAGI (reference sequence). CDR3 residues: CASSYPPGLGSYEQYF. DNA of the CDR3: TGTGCCAGCAGTTACCCGCCAGGGTTGGGCTCCTACGAGCAGTACTTC.

CDR3 coding DNA: TGTGCCAGCAGTCTGGGACAGGGGAACACTGAAGCTTTCTTT. It specifies CASSLGQGNTEAFF. The V gene is TRBV27, the J gene TRBJ1-1; the match to TRBD1 covers 9 bases. V lost 5 bases to trimming and J lost 1 base; unmatched junction nucleotides: 2. CDR1 and CDR2 (germline): MNHEY, SMNVEV (reference sequence). This CDR3 comprises 14 residues.

V and J are TRBV28 and TRBJ2-5; tentatively, D is TRBD1 (7 bases). V was cut by 3 bases and J by 2 bases, with 16 bases left in between. Germline CDR1 reads MDHEN; CDR2 reads SYDVKM. The length of the CDR3 is 16 residues. The CDR3 region has the DNA TGTGCCAGCAGTTTTTCAGGGGGAGGAGGTCAAGAGACCCAGTACTTC. This gives the protein CASSFSGGGGQETQYF.

The rearrangement joins TRBV4-1 to TRBJ2-1, with 8 bases identical to TRBD2. The CDR3 spans 16 residues. Germline V gene data show CDR1 as MGHRA and CDR2 as YSYEKL. The J segment lost 1 base and the V segment lost 3 bases, leaving 5 bases of the junction unmatched. The CDR3 DNA is TGCGCCAGCAGCCAGATACTAGCGGCATCCTACAATGAGCAGTTCTTC. Protein sequence: CASSQILAASYNEQFF.

The chain couples TRBV11-2 to TRBJ2-7, with D maybe TRBD1 (5 bases). This CDR3 is 15 amino acids long. CDR1 is SGHAT, CDR2 FQNNGV, per germline. Trimming removed 6 bases at V and 3 bases at J, with 18 bases between. The DNA of the CDR3 is TGTGCCAGCAGAGACTTCGGCAGGGCCTACTACGAGCAGTACTTC. Encoded protein: CASRDFGRAYYEQYF.

Details on this clone: Other DNA sequences from this sample encode an identical CDR3 as well. The gene calls are TRBV5-1 and TRBJ2-7; tentatively, D is TRBD1 (6 bases). The CDR3 loop spans 14 amino acids. Deletions cut 4 bases from V and 7 bases from J, with 18 bases between. Germline loops: CDR1 SGHRS, CDR2 YFSETQ. This CDR3 reads CASSVNTGLGEQYF. As DNA, the CDR3 is TGCGCCAGCAGCGTAAATACAGGGCTTGGGGAGCAGTACTTC.

The gene calls are TRBV5-4 and TRBJ2-7; 8 bases fit TRBD1. V shed 2 bases, J shed 2 bases, and the junction held 3 bases outside the gene matches. Germline loops: CDR1 SGHNT, CDR2 YYREEE (reference sequence). This CDR3 region has 14 residues. The DNA for the CDR3 is TGTGCCAGCAGCTTACAGGGGGACGCCTACGAGCAGTACTTC. It translates to CASSLQGDAYEQYF. The full variable domain, in which reference TRBV5-4 and TRBJ2-7 provide the parts outside the CDR3, is ETGVTQSPTHLIKTRGQQVTLRCSSQSGHNTVSWYQQALGQGPQFIFQYYREEENGRGNFPPRFSGLQFPNYSSELNVNALELDDSALYLCASSLQGDAYEQYFGPGTRLTVT.

The rearrangement joins TRBV2 to TRBJ1-5; tentatively, D is TRBD1 (5 bases). The CDR3 is made up of 13 amino acids. From germline, CDR1 is SNHLY and CDR2 FYNNEI. V lost 6 bases to trimming and J lost 1 base, with 7 bases between them. CDR3 amino acids: CASRRGSNQPQHF. The CDR3 coding sequence is TGTGCCAGCAGGAGGGGCAGCAATCAGCCCCAGCATTTT.

The table lists this clone with a count of one. V and J are TRBV30 and TRBJ2-7; D may be TRBD2 (5 bases). V gave up 3 bases and J gave up 3 bases, with 12 bases separating them. In germline, CDR1 is GTSNPN, CDR2 SVGIG (reference sequence). This CDR3 spans 13 amino acids. CDR3 sequence (DNA): TGTGCCTGGAGCCACGGCGCGGGCTACGAGCAGTACTTC. This translates into CAWSHGAGYEQYF.